This entry concerns a single T cell receptor beta chain. As yet, its antigen is unknown. This sample was included in a study of cytomegalovirus exposure and HLA in healthy donors. Study outcomes and limitations: Several of the most significant clusters appeared linked to common viral pathogens, based on a later analysis. It was 150 or so TCR beta chains that were listed as cytomegalovirus-associated. Whilst most TCR sequences proved rare, a subset of public TCRs occurred across many donors. Later, an analysis showed that TCR beta chains associated with HLA were more clonally expanded than others that were equally common.

The study ran its PCR with 60 Vbeta and 13 Jbeta primers. The assay was immunoSEQ multiplex PCR, and TCRdb's table has in-frame clones only and misses some. The sample includes about 140,000 clones, approximately 80% of them seen just once. V lost 7 bases and J lost 1, with 21 bases in between. The CDR3 consists of 16 residues. Looked up from germline, CDR1 is SQVTM and CDR2 is ANQGSEA. The material sequenced was PBMCs. J is TRBJ2-3 and V is TRBV29-1; D is perhaps TRBD2 (5 bases). The TCR comes from a man aged 25 to 40 in good health and CMV-seronegative. CDR3 in DNA: TGCAGCGCCCGCCCCAGGAGCGGTCTGGGCACAGATACGCAGTATTTT. Protein product: CSARPRSGLGTDTQYF.